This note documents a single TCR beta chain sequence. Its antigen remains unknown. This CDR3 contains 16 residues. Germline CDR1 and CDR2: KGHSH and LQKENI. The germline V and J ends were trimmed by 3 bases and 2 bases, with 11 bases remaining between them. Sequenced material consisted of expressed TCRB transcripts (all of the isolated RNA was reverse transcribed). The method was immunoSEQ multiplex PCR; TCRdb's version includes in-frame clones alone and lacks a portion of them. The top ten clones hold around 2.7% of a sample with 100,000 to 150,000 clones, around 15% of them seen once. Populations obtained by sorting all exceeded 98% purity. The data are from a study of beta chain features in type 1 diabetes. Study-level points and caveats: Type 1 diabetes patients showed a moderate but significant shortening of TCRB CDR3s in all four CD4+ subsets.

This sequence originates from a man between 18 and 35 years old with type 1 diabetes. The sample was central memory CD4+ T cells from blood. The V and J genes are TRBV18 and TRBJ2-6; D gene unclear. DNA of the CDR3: TGTGCCAGCTCACCCGTCGGCACTACTGGGGCCAACGTCCTGACTTTC. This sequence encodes CASSPVGTTGANVLTF.